This is a list of T cell receptor beta chains from one sample in a study of T-cell memory formation after mild COVID-19. MiXCR, applied by TCRdb to the 5' RACE reads, yields one record per CDR3 protein. The repertoire holds about 120,000 distinct CDR3 sequences, with about 16% as singletons. Sequenced sample: PBMCs or a T cell subset sorted from them (not recorded which). The receptors come from an adult woman who had mild COVID-19 (a few samples of this study predate the infection). Cell type and time point are not known. The CDR3 runs from the conserved cysteine through the conserved F or W. D genes are given only for firm matches. Size is omitted from some rows. Given values are once, few, many or a class for expanded clones.

>TRBJ2-1|NA|NA|TRBV7-7
CASKEGRGSYNEQFF
TGTGCTAGCAAGGAGGGGCGAGGCTCCTACAATGAGCAGTTCTTC
>TRBJ2-1|NA|NA|TRBV4-3
CASSQETWGDEQFF
TGCGCCAGCAGCCAAGAGACCTGGGGCGATGAGCAGTTCTTC
>TRBJ2-1|TRBD2|few|TRBV7-3
CASSLRGPGLAGDEQFF
TGTGCCAGCAGCTTAAGGGGGCCGGGACTAGCGGGAGATGAGCAGTTCTTC
>TRBJ2-1|TRBD2|few|TRBV25-1
CASSERAGGSYNEQFF
TGTGCCAGCAGTGAACGGGCGGGAGGGTCTTACAATGAGCAGTTCTTC
>TRBJ2-3|TRBD2|few|TRBV5-4
CASSFGGRSTDTQYF
TGTGCCAGCAGCTTTGGCGGGAGGAGCACAGATACGCAGTATTTT
>TRBJ2-7|NA|few|TRBV27
CASSLSPAYEQYF
TGTGCCAGCAGTTTATCTCCCGCCTACGAGCAGTACTTC
>TRBJ2-7|NA|NA|TRBV28
CASRADGRGPKYF
TGTGCCAGCAGGGCGGACGGACGGGGTCCCAAGTACTTC
>TRBJ2-3|NA|few|TRBV12-3/TRBV12-4
CASNGGRTDTQYF
TGTGCCAGCAACGGGGGAAGAACAGATACGCAGTATTTT
>TRBJ2-7|NA|few|TRBV30
CAWKRLRQEQYF
TGTGCCTGGAAAAGGCTCCGGCAGGAGCAGTACTTC
>TRBJ2-7|NA|NA|TRBV11-3
CASSHHGVGREQYF
TGTGCCAGCAGCCACCATGGGGTCGGGCGCGAGCAGTACTTC
>TRBJ2-1|NA|NA|TRBV3-1
CASSLAGAQQREQFF
TGTGCCAGCAGCCTGGCGGGGGCCCAGCAGCGGGAGCAGTTCTTC
>TRBJ2-5|TRBD1|once|TRBV9
CASSVGGTGGQETQYF
TGTGCCAGCAGCGTAGGAGGGACAGGGGGACAAGAGACCCAGTACTTC
>TRBJ1-2|NA|NA|TRBV9
CASSPEVGRVGYTF
TGTGCCAGCAGCCCCGAGGTAGGGAGGGTCGGCTACACCTTC
>TRBJ2-7|TRBD1|NA|TRBV3-1
CASSLGDSEYEQYF
TGTGCCAGCAGCTTGGGGGACAGCGAGTACGAGCAGTACTTC
>TRBJ2-3|NA|few|TRBV5-4
CASSSRTGRTDTQYF
TGTGCCAGCAGCTCGCGTACAGGGCGCACAGATACGCAGTATTTT
>TRBJ1-1|NA|NA|TRBV12-3/TRBV12-4
CASSHGGGDTEAFF
TGTGCCAGCAGCCATGGGGGTGGAGACACTGAAGCTTTCTTT
>TRBJ2-4|NA|few|TRBV28
CASSFSPGATKNIQYF
TGTGCCAGCAGTTTTTCACCGGGGGCCACCAAAAACATTCAGTACTTC
>TRBJ2-1|NA|few|TRBV7-3
CASGGGGVGEQFF
TGTGCCAGCGGAGGGGGGGGAGTGGGCGAGCAGTTCTTC
>TRBJ2-5|TRBD2|NA|TRBV27
CASSFGTSGSRETQYF
TGTGCCAGCAGTTTCGGGACTAGCGGGAGTAGAGAGACCCAGTACTTC
>TRBJ1-2|NA|few|TRBV7-8
CASSLPTTQTGLNYGYTF
TGTGCCAGCAGCTTACCCACGACTCAGACAGGCCTTAACTATGGCTACACCTTC
>TRBJ2-2|TRBD1|few|TRBV5-1
CASRPTGTGPGELFF
TGCGCCAGCAGACCAACCGGGACAGGGCCCGGGGAGCTGTTTTTT
>TRBJ2-7|TRBD1|few|TRBV7-2
CASTESTGSPYEQYF
TGTGCCAGCACCGAGTCGACAGGGTCCCCCTACGAGCAGTACTTC
>TRBJ2-2|TRBD2|many|TRBV6-2/TRBV6-3
CASLGLAGNTGELFF
TGTGCCAGCCTAGGGCTAGCGGGTAACACCGGGGAGCTGTTTTTT
>TRBJ2-6|TRBD1|NA|TRBV7-9
CASSIQQGAGANVLTF
TGTGCCAGCAGCATACAACAGGGGGCTGGGGCCAACGTCCTGACTTTC
>TRBJ2-2|TRBD2|few|TRBV5-1
CASSLSLAGSGELFF
TGCGCCAGCAGCTTGAGCCTAGCGGGGTCCGGGGAGCTGTTTTTT
>TRBJ2-5|TRBD1|few|TRBV14
CASSQGQRETQYF
TGTGCCAGCAGCCAGGGACAGAGGGAGACCCAGTACTTC
>TRBJ2-1|NA|NA|TRBV12-3/TRBV12-4
CASSLAFNEQFF
TGTGCCAGCAGCTTGGCGTTTAATGAGCAGTTCTTC
>TRBJ1-1|TRBD1|few|TRBV7-9
CASSLADRAAAVGPNTEAFF
TGTGCCAGCAGCTTAGCGGACAGGGCGGCCGCAGTAGGACCGAACACTGAAGCTTTCTTT
>TRBJ2-1|TRBD1|many|TRBV29-1
CSAEGDRDEQFF
TGCAGCGCAGAAGGGGACAGGGATGAGCAGTTCTTC
>TRBJ2-3|TRBD2|few|TRBV27
CASNHLAGEDTQYF
TGTGCCAGCAATCACTTAGCGGGGGAAGATACGCAGTATTTT
>TRBJ2-2|TRBD2|many|TRBV5-1
CASSLGLAGNTGELFF
TGCGCCAGCAGCTTGGGACTAGCGGGAAACACCGGGGAGCTGTTTTTT
>TRBJ2-7|NA|NA|TRBV5-1
CASSLSGISSYEQYF
TGCGCCAGCAGCTTGTCAGGGATAAGCTCCTACGAGCAGTACTTC
>TRBJ2-5|TRBD2|few|TRBV4-2
CASSQGTRGGQETQYF
TGTGCCAGCAGCCAGGGGACTAGGGGGGGCCAAGAGACCCAGTACTTC
>TRBJ1-3|NA|few|TRBV12-3/TRBV12-4
CASTPGGGNTIYF
TGTGCCAGCACCCCGGGAGGGGGAAACACCATATATTTT
>TRBJ2-1|TRBD1|few|TRBV24-1
CATGAGQGNEQFF
TGTGCCACCGGAGCAGGACAGGGAAATGAGCAGTTCTTC
>TRBJ2-1|TRBD2|NA|TRBV11-2
CASRELAGPGYNEQFF
TGTGCCAGCAGAGAGTTAGCGGGTCCAGGATACAATGAGCAGTTCTTC
>TRBJ1-1|NA|few|TRBV9
CASSVDNANTEAFF
TGTGCCAGCAGCGTAGACAACGCTAACACTGAAGCTTTCTTT
>TRBJ2-4|TRBD2|NA|TRBV24-1
CATSDSIGRAKNIQYF
TGTGCCACCAGTGATAGTATCGGGAGGGCCAAAAACATTCAGTACTTC
>TRBJ1-1|NA|few|TRBV6-5
CASSYSMGEAFF
TGTGCCAGCAGTTACTCGATGGGAGAAGCTTTCTTT
>TRBJ2-2|TRBD1|NA|TRBV20-1
CSATAGTGGNTGELFF
TGCAGTGCTACGGCTGGGACAGGGGGTAACACCGGGGAGCTGTTTTTT
>TRBJ2-1|TRBD2|many|TRBV5-1
CASSLRVGGGFDEQFF
TGCGCCAGCAGCCTTCGGGTCGGGGGGGGCTTCGATGAGCAGTTCTTC
>TRBJ2-1|NA|NA|TRBV13
CASSSGPYNEQFF
TGTGCCAGCAGCTCCGGACCCTACAATGAGCAGTTCTTC
>TRBJ1-3|NA|NA|TRBV4-3
CASSQDRRGSRNTIYF
TGCGCCAGCAGCCAAGACCGTCGGGGATCGAGAAACACCATATATTTT
>TRBJ1-4|NA|few|TRBV20-1
CSARGTGLGEKLFF
TGCAGTGCTAGAGGAACAGGTCTGGGGGAAAAACTGTTTTTT
>TRBJ2-7|NA|NA|TRBV7-8
CASSLGQTGAYEQYF
TGTGCCAGCAGCTTAGGGCAGACTGGGGCCTACGAGCAGTACTTC
>TRBJ2-2|NA|NA|TRBV6-5
CASRRRRSNTGELFF
TGTGCCAGCAGACGAAGGCGCAGTAACACCGGGGAGCTGTTTTTT